Listed here are 14 T cell receptor beta chains from one sample, sequenced in a study of T cell responses to AZD1222 COVID-19 vaccine. TCRdb keeps only in-frame clones here, not all; method: immunoSEQ multiplex PCR. The data contain fewer than 150,000 clones, 87% of them seen just once; the ten biggest clones take up roughly a tenth. The sequenced sample was peripheral blood, obtained on day 0 of AZD1222 vaccination. Every receptor here comes from an adult in good health.

The chain links TRBV3-1 (or the pseudogene TRBV3-2) to TRBJ2-6, with D unresolved. The germline V gene encodes CDR1 LGHDT and CDR2 YNNKEL (reference sequence). The CDR3 contains 14 residues. V lost 4 bases and J 2 bases, leaving 6 bases between the germline ends. Here the CDR3 DNA reads TGTGCCAGCAGCCCAAATGCTGGGGCCAACGTCCTGACTTTC. As protein: CASSPNAGANVLTF.

This chain joins TRBV18 and TRBJ1-5; 10 bases agree with TRBD1. The CDR3 runs 17 residues. Germline V CDR1 and CDR2: KGHSH, LQKENI. Trimming took 5 bases from V and 0 from J; bases not matched to a gene: 7. CDR3 loop: CASSGQGGPYSNQPQHF. In nucleotides, the CDR3 is TGTGCCAGCTCAGGACAGGGGGGTCCGTATAGCAATCAGCCCCAGCATTTT.

V is TRBV6-5 and J is TRBJ1-6; TRBD1 might be the D (5 bases). Trimming removed 5 bases at V and 9 bases at J, with 17 bases between. Germline-derived CDR1 and CDR2 are MNHEY and SVGAGI. The CDR3 has 15 amino acids. CDR3 nucleotide sequence: TGTGCCAGCAGTCGCGAACAGGAGAGAAGTTCACCCCTCCACTTT. Amino acids: CASSREQERSSPLHF.

The chain couples TRBV12-5 to TRBJ2-7; 8 bases align to TRBD1. The CDR3 is 19 residues long. V gave up 0 bases and J gave up 1 base; unmatched junction bases: 14. Germline V gives CDR1 LGHNT, CDR2 FRNRAP. CDR3 bases: TGTGCTAGTGGTTTGGTAGCAGGGGGCGCTGAATCACCTTCCTACGAGCAGTACTTC. Protein sequence: CASGLVAGGAESPSYEQYF. Using reference TRBV12-5 and TRBJ2-7 for the parts outside the CDR3, the full variable domain is DARVTQTPRHKVTEMGQEVTMRCQPILGHNTVFWYRQTMMQGLELLAYFRNRAPLDDSGMPKDRFSAEMPDATLATLKIQPSEPRDSAVYFCASGLVAGGAESPSYEQYFGPGTRLTVT.

This clone has just one count. The V call is TRBV18, the J call TRBJ1-1; tentative D call: TRBD1 (5 bases). The CDR3 is made up of 16 amino acids. The germline V and J ends were trimmed by 2 bases and 0 bases, with 13 bases remaining between them. Per germline, CDR1 KGHSH and CDR2 LQKENI. The CDR3, as DNA: TGTGCCAGCTCACCAAGTCAGGGATCCATGAACACTGAAGCTTTCTTT. This encodes CASSPSQGSMNTEAFF.

The CDR3 coding sequence is TGTGCCAGCAGAGCGGGACAGACATACGAGCAGTACTTC. Its translation is CASRAGQTYEQYF. V gene TRBV27 combines with J gene TRBJ2-7; D might be TRBD1 or TRBD2, each matching 7 bases. The V end lost 6 bases, the J end lost 4 bases, and 13 bases lay between the germline ends. The CDR3 consists of 13 residues. Germline CDR1 MNHEY, CDR2 SMNVEV (reference sequence).

The chain combines TRBV11-1 with TRBJ2-1; D possibly corresponds to TRBD2 (7 bases). The CDR3 is 14 residues long. Per germline, CDR1 SGHAT and CDR2 FQDESV (reference sequence). Trimming took off 1 base at V and 15 bases at J, with 19 bases between the two ends. DNA for the CDR3: TGTGCCAGCAGCTTAGGACGGGGGGCCTCCCAGGGGTTCTTC. It is translated as CASSLGRGASQGFF.

In this sample, this clone turned up once. This sequence joins TRBV28 and TRBJ2-1, with D unclear. The CDR3 consists of 14 residues. V was pared by 3 bases and J by 0 bases, with 6 bases between. Germline CDR1 reads MDHEN; CDR2 reads SYDVKM. CDR3 sequence: CASSFPVSYNEQFF. CDR3 coding DNA: TGTGCCAGCAGTTTCCCAGTCTCCTACAATGAGCAGTTCTTC.

J is TRBJ2-3 and V is TRBV5-5; D remains ambiguous. This CDR3 comprises 15 residues. V gave up 2 bases and J gave up 0 bases, with 10 bases separating them. Germline values: CDR1 SGHKS, CDR2 YYEKEE (reference sequence). The CDR3 nucleotides read TGTGCCAGCAGCTTTAGAGATAGCAGCACAGATACGCAGTATTTT. This encodes CASSFRDSSTDTQYF.

J is TRBJ2-7 and V is TRBV30; maybe TRBD2 (5 bases). Between the trimmed V and J ends, which lost 2 bases and 7 bases, there was a span of 12 bases. The germline CDR1 and CDR2 sequences are GTSNPN and SVGIG (reference sequence). This CDR3 is 12 amino acids long. CDR3 sequence: CAWSRNRGEQYF. The CDR3 DNA is TGTGCCTGGAGTCGTAACCGAGGGGAGCAGTACTTC. The variable domain in full, with the rest retrieved from reference TRBV30 and TRBJ2-7, is SQTIHQWPATLVQPVGSPLSLECTVEGTSNPNLYWYRQAAGRGLQLLFYSVGIGQISSEVPQNLSASRPQDRQFILSSKKLLLSDSGFYLCAWSRNRGEQYFGPGTRLTVT.

The chain employs TRBV6-1 and TRBJ1-2, with no clear D. The CDR3 has 15 residues. Trimming stripped 2 bases from V and 0 bases from J, with 10 bases between. The germline V gene encodes CDR1 MNHNS and CDR2 SASEGT. CDR3 sequence reads: CASSETVTANYGYTF. DNA for the CDR3: TGTGCCAGCAGTGAAACAGTTACTGCTAACTATGGCTACACCTTC.

The V and J genes are TRBV7-3 and TRBJ2-1; D perhaps matches TRBD2 (6 bases). Germline lookup yields CDR1 SGHTA and CDR2 FQGTGA. The CDR3 spans 15 residues. With 5 bases removed from V and 6 bases from J, the gap between germline ends came to 17 bases. The DNA of the CDR3 is TGTGCCAGCAGCCCGATGGGACTCGATACCAATGAGCAGTTCTTC. It is translated as CASSPMGLDTNEQFF. Filled out from reference TRBV7-3 and TRBJ2-1, the complete variable domain reads GAGVSQTPSNKVTEKGKYVELRCDPISGHTALYWYRQSLGQGPEFLIYFQGTGAADDSGLPNDRFFAVRPEGSVSTLKIQRTERGDSAVYLCASSPMGLDTNEQFFGPGTRLTVL.

The V gene is TRBV18, the J gene TRBJ1-2; the D is unclear. This CDR3 comprises 14 residues. CDR1 is KGHSH, CDR2 LQKENI, per germline. V was trimmed by 3 bases and J by 7 bases, leaving 15 bases between them. The CDR3 protein is CASSPGVGVVGYTF. CDR3 DNA sequence: TGTGCCAGCTCACCGGGAGTCGGCGTTGTTGGCTACACCTTC.

The rearrangement uses TRBV4-3 and TRBJ2-2; maybe TRBD2 (5 bases). The CDR3 runs 17 residues. Germline CDR1 is LGHNA and CDR2 is YSLEER. Trimming removed 0 bases at V and 4 bases at J, with 15 bases between. The chain's CDR3 is CASSQDSDGMSTGELFF. DNA of the CDR3: TGCGCCAGCAGCCAAGATTCTGACGGGATGAGCACCGGGGAGCTGTTTTTT.